Included here is one T cell receptor (beta chain) sequence, with context. This clone was found once. What this receptor recognizes is not known. The sample holds no much larger clone one base away, and base qualities are not on file. One collaborating source in Seattle enrolled patients while the patients were actively infected and followed the patients over time throughout the course of disease. Collaborating institutions collected whole blood in K2EDTA tubes following their own protocols. For TCRbeta analysis, collaborators shipped samples as frozen whole blood, isolated PBMCs, or DNA extracted from either of those sample types. TCRbeta CDR3 regions were amplified from genomic DNA by means of the immunoSEQ Assay, a bias-controlled multiplex PCR. The paper's processing steps were these. Within the assay, amplification of reference gene primers was used to estimate how many nucleated cells each sample contained. Sequence reads were collapsed and filtered to measure the absolute abundance of every unique TCRbeta CDR3 rearrangement. For each sample, productive Simpson clonality was calculated as the square root of Simpson's diversity index over productive rearrangements. TCRdb provides this immuneACCESS table in a form limited to in-frame rearrangements. Some clones are lacking; in checked studies, under half of them reflect an unresolved V gene, and why the rest are absent is not known. The DNA was the basis for D and trimming; V, J and clone size are from that table. The sample yields about 480,000 clones; 89% were counted once. Of the sample, around 0.92% is held by the ten largest clones.

The data were taken from a study of blood T cell repertoires in COVID-19 (dated by TCRdb to the early 2020s). Regarding the complete study: Samples covering the acute and convalescent phases of COVID-19 were provided by collaborators in the United States, Italy and Spain. The prospective study material was composed of cDNA or gDNA derived from T cells, B-cell-depleted T cells, or PBMCs. Deeply sampled blood TCRbeta repertoires from subjects exposed to, actively infected with, or recovered from COVID-19 were included in the dataset. A freely available public database, intended as a resource for researchers studying the immune response to SARS-CoV-2, is where the repertoires were released. Samples came from the ongoing ImmuneRACE study (first 160 participants) plus 1,254 subjects from 6 global collaborators. The sample metadata nearly always contained a de-identified subject ID, COVID-19 status, age in years and sex. Where HLA class I and class II types were available, the types were taken from metadata supplied by the sample provider, not from assay-based typing. Summary of the overall study and its limitations: Clinical and demographic metadata were provided uncurated, with the amount varying by source and participant.

This TCR derives from a man younger than 35 with COVID-19, enrolled during active disease. The sequenced material came from peripheral blood.

The DNA sequence reads TGTGCCAGCAGCAAAGGACGAGCGGGGGGGGAGACCCAGTACTTC. This codes for CASSKGRAGGETQYF. This receptor chain uses TRBV21-1 and TRBJ2-5; the listed D gene, TRBD2, was not tested against the DNA. TRBV21-1 is a known pseudogene. The CDR3 has 15 amino acids, counting the end cysteine and phenylalanine. The DNA shown is the 45-base CDR3, in frame from base 1.